The TCR beta chain described here comes from a study of blood T cell repertoires in COVID-19. Study-wide background: Material from acute and convalescent COVID-19 was sourced from the United States, Italy and Spain.

Sequenced by immunoSEQ multiplex PCR; TCRdb stores in-frame clones only, minus some. Counted here are a few hundred thousand clones, 85% to 90% occurring once; the ten biggest clones make up 3.6%. The sample was peripheral blood. This clonotype originated in a man aged 18 to 35 with active or convalescent COVID-19.

This CDR3 reads CASSEVLAGANEQFF. The CDR3, as DNA: TGTGCCAGCAGTGAAGTACTAGCGGGGGCAAATGAGCAGTTCTTC. This chain uses TRBV2 with TRBJ2-1, with 11 nucleotides matching TRBD2. From germline, CDR1 is SNHLY and CDR2 FYNNEI. The CDR3 is 15 amino acids. Trimming took 1 base from V and 7 from J; bases not matched to a gene: 3. Based on the CDR3 plus reference TRBV2 and TRBJ2-1, the full variable domain is EPEVTQTPSHQVTQMGQEVILRCVPISNHLYFYWYRQILGQKVEFLVSFYNNEISEKSEIFDDQFSVERPDGSNFTLKIRSTKLEDSAMYFCASSEVLAGANEQFFGPGTRLTVL.